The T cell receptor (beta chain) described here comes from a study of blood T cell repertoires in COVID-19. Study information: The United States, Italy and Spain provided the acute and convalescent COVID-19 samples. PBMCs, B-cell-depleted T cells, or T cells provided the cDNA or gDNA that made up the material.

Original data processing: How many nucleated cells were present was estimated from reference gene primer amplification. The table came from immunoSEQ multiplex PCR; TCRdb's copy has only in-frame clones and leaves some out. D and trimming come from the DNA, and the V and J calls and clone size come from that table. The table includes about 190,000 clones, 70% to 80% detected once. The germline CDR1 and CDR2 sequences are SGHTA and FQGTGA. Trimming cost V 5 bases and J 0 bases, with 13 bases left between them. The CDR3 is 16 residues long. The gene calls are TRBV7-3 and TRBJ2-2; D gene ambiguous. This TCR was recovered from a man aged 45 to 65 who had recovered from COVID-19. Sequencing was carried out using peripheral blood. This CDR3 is CASSPRAVTNTGELFF. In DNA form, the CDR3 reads TGTGCCAGCAGCCCCCGTGCAGTAACGAACACCGGGGAGCTGTTTTTT.